This TCR beta chain was sequenced in a study of blood T cell repertoires in COVID-19. Overall study context: Acute-phase and convalescent COVID-19 samples originated in the United States, Italy and Spain. T cells, B-cell-depleted T cells, or PBMCs provided the cDNA or gDNA that served as material.

The CDR3 sequence is 16 residues long. The germline gives CDR1 MNHEY, CDR2 SMNVEV (reference sequence). The trim removed 5 bases at V and 5 bases at J, leaving 8 bases unmatched. Original processing methods: Reference gene primers were amplified, and this amplification served to estimate nucleated cell counts. Method: immunoSEQ multiplex PCR; TCRdb's copy keeps in-frame clones and lacks some. V, J and clone size derive from that table, while D and trimming were established from the DNA sequence. The sample consists of about 74,000 clones, about 69% of them appearing once. The J gene is TRBJ2-1, the V gene TRBV27, with 11 bases matching TRBD1. The clonotype originates from a man between 65 and 85 years old with acute or convalescent COVID-19. Material for sequencing was peripheral blood. The CDR3 region is CASSAPGQGVNNEQFF. CDR3 in DNA: TGTGCCAGCAGTGCCCCGGGACAGGGGGTTAACAATGAGCAGTTCTTC.